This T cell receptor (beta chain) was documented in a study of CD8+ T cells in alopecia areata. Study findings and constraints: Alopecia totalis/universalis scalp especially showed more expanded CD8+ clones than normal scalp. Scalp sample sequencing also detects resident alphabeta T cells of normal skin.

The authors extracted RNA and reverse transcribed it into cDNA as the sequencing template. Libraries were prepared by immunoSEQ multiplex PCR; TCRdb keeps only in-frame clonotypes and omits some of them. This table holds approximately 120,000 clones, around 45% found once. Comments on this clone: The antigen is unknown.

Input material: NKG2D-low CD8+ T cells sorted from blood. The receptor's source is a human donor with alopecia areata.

CDR3 in amino acids: CASSLLASEIDEQYF. The CDR3 DNA follows: TGCGCCAGCAGCTTGCTGGCCTCGGAGATTGACGAGCAGTACTTC. V gene TRBV5-1 combines with J gene TRBJ2-7; D remains ambiguous. Looked up from germline, CDR1 is SGHRS and CDR2 is YFSETQ. The CDR3 has 15 amino acids. V was clipped by 1 base and J by 5 bases, with 16 bases between them.